The 32 T cell receptor beta chains below were found in one sample sequenced in a study of T cells in Graves' hyperthyroidism and ophthalmopathy. Template material for amplifying TCR beta CDR3 regions consisted of RNA transcripts. HTBI primers were employed in a first-round RT-PCR of the TCR CDR3. In TCRdb, the multiplex PCR reads were re-called with MiXCR into one record per CDR3 protein. The sample has hundreds of thousands of distinct CDR3 sequences, roughly 40% seen once. Sequenced: blood. Receptors originate from a man aged 18-30 years with Graves' hyperthyroidism.

As regards this clonotype: A junction boundary mismatches the germline segment, possibly from a read error. The V and J genes are TRBV20-1 and TRBJ1-4; tentative D call: TRBD1 (5 bases). Per the germline V gene, CDR1 is DFQATT and CDR2 is SNEGSKA (reference sequence). This CDR3 region has 17 residues. The CDR3 DNA is TGCAGTGTTAGAGATCCCGTCAGGGACCAAACTAATGAAAAACTGTTTTTT. This encodes CSVRDPVRDQTNEKLFF.

This clonotype occurred a few times. The chain links TRBV7-2 to TRBJ1-1; TRBD1 matches at 9 bases. Germline V gene sequence: CDR1 SGHTA, CDR2 FQGNSA. Trimming took 4 bases from V and 4 from J; bases not matched to a gene: 7. The CDR3 is made up of 15 amino acids. This CDR3 reads CASSSGQGKTTEAFF. As DNA, the CDR3 is TGTGCCAGCAGCTCGGGACAGGGAAAAACCACTGAAGCTTTCTTT. Full variable domain (missing parts from reference TRBV7-2 and TRBJ1-1): GAGVSQSPSNKVTEKGKDVELRCDPISGHTALYWYRQSLGQGLEFLIYFQGNSAPDKSGLPSDRFSAERTGGSVSTLTIQRTQQEDSAVYLCASSSGQGKTTEAFFGQGTRLTVV.

This rearrangement joins TRBV12-3 or TRBV12-4 to TRBJ1-5; maybe TRBD1 (5 bases). Trimming cost V 4 bases and J 3 bases, with 10 bases left between them. This CDR3 spans 14 amino acids. The CDR3 sequence: CASSWGEINQPQHF. In nucleotides, the CDR3 is TGTGCCAGCAGTTGGGGGGAAATCAATCAGCCCCAGCATTTT.

This chain links TRBV7-9 with TRBJ2-7; 7 nucleotides line up with TRBD1. This CDR3 region has 17 residues. CDR1 is SEHNR, CDR2 FQNEAQ, per germline (reference sequence). The J segment lost 3 bases and the V segment lost 5 bases, leaving 16 bases of the junction unmatched. CDR3 sequence reads: CASSQGVTGEALYEQYF. The CDR3 DNA sequence: TGTGCCAGCAGCCAAGGAGTAACAGGGGAAGCACTCTACGAGCAGTACTTC.

The gene calls are TRBV3-1 and TRBJ2-5; 8 nucleotides line up with TRBD2. J gave up 4 bases and V 0 bases, and 13 bases lay outside the gene matches. This CDR3 region has 18 residues. Germline-derived CDR1 and CDR2 are LGHDT and YNNKEL (reference sequence). For the CDR3, the DNA is TGTGCCAGCAGCCAAGAAGGAAGTAGCGGGGCCTCGGTAGAGACCCAGTACTTC. This codes for CASSQEGSSGASVETQYF.

The V and J genes are TRBV12-3 or TRBV12-4 and TRBJ1-5; possibly TRBD1 for D (5 bases). Between the trimmed V and J ends, which lost 6 bases and 1 base, there was a span of 16 bases. This CDR3 spans 16 amino acids. The CDR3 region is CASSQRGLSSNQPQHF. The CDR3 DNA sequence: TGTGCCAGCAGCCAAAGGGGACTTTCAAGCAATCAGCCCCAGCATTTT.

As regards this clonotype: The junction departs from the called germline gene at one end, perhaps through a read error. The rearrangement links TRBV7-3 to TRBJ2-7; a weak D match, TRBD2 (7 bases). CDR1 SGHTA and CDR2 FQGTGA come from the germline V gene. The CDR3 contains 16 residues. CDR3 in DNA: TGCGCCAGCAGCCAAGGGGGGAGCGGGAATTCCTACGAGCAGTACTTC. Translating it yields CASSQGGSGNSYEQYF.

This clonotype was detected many times. The CDR3 loop reads CASSFRGFAFF. CDR3 DNA: TGTGCCAGCAGCTTCAGAGGGTTTGCTTTCTTT. The V call is TRBV7-9, the J call TRBJ1-1; D is uncertain. This CDR3 contains 11 residues. With 3 bases removed from V and 11 bases from J, the gap between germline ends came to 10 bases. The germline V gene encodes CDR1 SEHNR and CDR2 FQNEAQ (reference sequence).

This clonotype was counted at least ten times. CDR3 residues: CASSLKGQGHSPLHF. The CDR3 DNA reads as TGTGCCAGCAGCTTGAAGGGGCAGGGTCACTCACCCCTCCACTTT. The rearrangement uses TRBV14 and TRBJ1-6, with D perhaps matching TRBD1 (5 bases). Germline-derived CDR1 and CDR2 are SGHDN and FVKESK. The CDR3 consists of 15 residues. V was clipped by 5 bases and J by 10 bases, with 18 bases between them.

This clonotype was counted at least ten times. The J gene is TRBJ2-7, the V gene TRBV29-1; the match to TRBD1 covers 10 bases. Unmatched junction bases numbered 7, after V lost 6 bases and J lost 5 bases. In germline, CDR1 is SQVTM, CDR2 ANQGSEA. The CDR3 sequence is 13 residues long. Here the CDR3 reads CSVPGQGSNEQYF. The CDR3 DNA reads TGCAGCGTACCGGGACAGGGGAGCAACGAGCAGTACTTC.

This chain links TRBV19 with TRBJ1-3, with TRBD1 as a possible D gene (5 bases). Germline assignment: CDR1 LNHDA and CDR2 SQIVND (reference sequence). Trimming stripped 7 bases from V and 0 bases from J, with 19 bases between. The CDR3 contains 17 residues. CDR3 nucleotides: TGTGCCAGTACCAAAAGCGTCGACAGCCTCTCTGGAAACACCATATATTTT. Translating gives CASTKSVDSLSGNTIYF.

This sequence joins TRBV7-2 and TRBJ2-6, with 7 nucleotides matching TRBD1. The CDR3 is 18 residues long. Trimming removed 5 bases from V and 0 bases from J; junction bases left unmatched: 10. Germline lookup yields CDR1 SGHTA and CDR2 FQGNSA. The CDR3 DNA is TGTGCCAGCAGCGTGACAGGGTTCCTCTACTCTGGGGCCAACGTCCTGACTTTC. This gives the protein CASSVTGFLYSGANVLTF.

The chain joins TRBV2 to TRBJ2-5; a weak D match, TRBD2 (5 bases). Between the trimmed V and J ends, which lost 5 bases and 3 bases, there was a span of 13 bases. This CDR3 has 14 residues. CDR1 is SNHLY, CDR2 FYNNEI, per germline. CDR3 coding DNA: TGTGCCAGCAGTCCCATCCCGGGAAAAGAGACCCAGTACTTC. It yields the protein CASSPIPGKETQYF.

The chain recombines TRBV19 with TRBJ2-6; D perhaps matches TRBD2 (5 bases). Deletions cut 7 bases from V and 1 base from J, with 17 bases between. Germline CDR1 and CDR2: LNHDA and SQIVND (reference sequence). CDR3 length: 17 amino acids. DNA for the CDR3: TGTGCCAGTATGTTTCCGGGGTTTGGTTCTGGGGCCAACGTCCTGACTTTC. Translation: CASMFPGFGSGANVLTF.

The chain recombines TRBV25-1 with TRBJ1-2; D is unresolved. This CDR3 spans 14 amino acids. Per the germline V gene, CDR1 is MGHDK and CDR2 is SYGVNS. Between the trimmed V and J ends, which lost 1 base and 8 bases, there was a span of 14 bases. CDR3 nucleotide sequence: TGTGCCAGCAGTGAATTATACAGACCTGACGGCTACACCTTC. It specifies CASSELYRPDGYTF.

This clonotype was seen at least ten times. The chain carries TRBV10-2 and TRBJ1-3; D remains unclear. Looked up from germline, CDR1 is WSHSY and CDR2 is SAAADI. The CDR3 runs to 15 residues. Trimming left V 0 bases short and J 0 bases short, with 6 bases between. The CDR3 bases are TGCGCCAGCAGTGAGTCAGGTGACTCTGGAAACACCATATATTTT. Residues: CASSESGDSGNTIYF.

This clonotype occurred a few times. This chain joins TRBV27 and TRBJ2-7; D gene ambiguous. This CDR3 is 13 amino acids long. V was shortened by 3 bases and J by 3 bases, with 9 bases between the two germline ends. Germline V gene sequence: CDR1 MNHEY, CDR2 SMNVEV (reference sequence). CDR3 DNA: TGTGCCAGCAGTTTCGGCCCGGACTACGAGCAGTACTTC. It is translated as CASSFGPDYEQYF.

This clonotype was found many times. The chain uses TRBV12-3 or TRBV12-4 and TRBJ1-5; possible D gene TRBD1, 6 bases. The CDR3 extends over 14 amino acids. Deletions cut 6 bases from V and 7 bases from J, with 16 bases between. The CDR3 DNA is TGTGCCAGCAGCTTGTGGGGGGCCGGGCAGCCCCAGCATTTT. It codes for CASSLWGAGQPQHF.

The chain recombines TRBV10-3 with TRBJ1-5; D is possibly TRBD1 (6 bases). From germline, CDR1 is ENHRY and CDR2 SYGVKD. V was clipped by 4 bases and J by 3 bases, with 19 bases between them. CDR3 length: 17 residues. The CDR3 bases are TGTGCCATCAGTGCTACCCCAGGGGTTATCGCCAATCAGCCCCAGCATTTT. Translated: CAISATPGVIANQPQHF.

V gene TRBV7-9 combines with J gene TRBJ1-1, with 7 bases matching TRBD1. CDR1 is SEHNR and CDR2 is FQNEAQ in the germline V gene (reference sequence). V gave up 5 bases and J gave up 7 bases; unmatched junction bases: 10. The CDR3 is 14 residues long. CDR3 bases: TGTGCCAGCAGCCCGGACAGGAGCTCCCTTGAAGCTTTCTTT. It codes for CASSPDRSSLEAFF.

The genes are TRBV7-9 and TRBJ2-7, with D unclear. The V end lost 3 bases, the J end lost 4 bases, and 10 bases lay between the germline ends. Germline assignment: CDR1 SEHNR and CDR2 FQNEAQ (reference sequence). The CDR3 sequence is 13 residues long. The CDR3 loop reads CASSFDPGYEQYF. The CDR3 nucleotides read TGTGCCAGCAGCTTCGACCCAGGATACGAGCAGTACTTC.

The chain is built from TRBV10-3 and TRBJ1-2; a weak D match, TRBD1 (5 bases). Germline V gives CDR1 ENHRY, CDR2 SYGVKD. The CDR3 length is 13 residues. Trimming left V 3 bases short and J 10 bases short, with 15 bases between. The CDR3 sequence: CAISEAPDSFYTF. The CDR3, as DNA: TGTGCCATCAGTGAAGCGCCAGACAGCTTCTACACCTTC.

J is TRBJ2-7 and V is TRBV6-2 or TRBV6-3, with a weak D call TRBD2 (6 bases). The CDR3 spans 18 residues. V lost 6 bases to trimming and J lost 6 bases, with 30 bases between them. Germline V CDR1 and CDR2: MNHEY, SVGEGT. Here the CDR3 reads CASSTFEAGGSLATEQYF. The CDR3 DNA sequence: TGTGCCAGCAGCACTTTCGAAGCCGGAGGGAGCTTGGCCACCGAGCAGTACTTC.

The chain combines TRBV7-9 with TRBJ1-2; perhaps TRBD1 as D (6 bases). The germline V gene has CDR1 SEHNR and CDR2 FQNEAQ (reference sequence). The CDR3 totals 12 residues. Trimming took 6 bases from V and 6 from J, leaving 11 bases between them. Here the CDR3 reads CASSAGGNGYTF. The CDR3 DNA is TGTGCCAGCAGTGCCGGGGGCAATGGCTACACCTTC.

The CDR3 DNA reads as TGTGCCAGCTCACCTCCCCGGAGTTCTCCCATGACTCGAAAGCAGTACTTC. It translates to CASSPPRSSPMTRKQYF. The genes are TRBV6-5 and TRBJ2-7, with D unclear. The CDR3 length is 17 residues. The germline V gene encodes CDR1 MNHEY and CDR2 SVGAGI. The V gene lost 8 bases and the J gene lost 8 bases, with 31 bases spanning the gap.

The chain recombines TRBV9 with TRBJ2-5; TRBD2 aligns across 8 bases. J gave up 5 bases and V 4 bases, and 7 bases lay outside the gene matches. Germline CDR1 and CDR2: SGDLS and YYNGEE. The CDR3 spans 14 residues. CDR3 in DNA: TGTGCCAGCAGCCAAGATAGGACTAGCGAGACCCAGTACTTC. Amino acid sequence: CASSQDRTSETQYF.

This clonotype was seen only a few times. The chain employs TRBV20-1 and TRBJ1-1; D remains unclear. Germline lookup yields CDR1 DFQATT and CDR2 SNEGSKA (reference sequence). V was trimmed by 2 bases and J by 3 bases, leaving 10 bases between them. The CDR3 length is 13 residues. The CDR3 DNA reads TGCAGTGCTAGATCCCTCGGGGACACTGAAGCTTTCTTT. This translates into CSARSLGDTEAFF.

This clonotype has a count of ten or more. The CDR3 DNA sequence: TGCGCCAGTTGCCGCGGGGCCGACGACACCGGGGAGCTGTTTTTT. It translates to CASCRGADDTGELFF. This chain links TRBV10-2 with TRBJ2-2, with D possibly TRBD2 on 6 matching bases. Germline loops: CDR1 WSHSY, CDR2 SAAADI. CDR3 length equals 15 residues. V was shortened by 9 bases and J by 3 bases, with 17 bases between the two germline ends.

The chain recombines TRBV10-3 with TRBJ1-5; D is unclear. The CDR3 is made up of 13 amino acids. Deletions cut 4 bases from V and 4 bases from J, with 8 bases between. Germline V gene data show CDR1 as ENHRY and CDR2 as SYGVKD. The CDR3 region has the DNA TGTGCCATCAGTGGAAGGAATAATCAGCCCCAGCATTTT. The encoded protein is CAISGRNNQPQHF.

This clonotype was recorded once. The genes are TRBV12-3 or TRBV12-4 and TRBJ1-4, with TRBD1 identical over 7 bases. V was clipped by 6 bases and J by 4 bases; unmatched bases: 8. This CDR3 is built from 15 residues. In DNA form, the CDR3 reads TGTGCCAGCAGGGAAGGACAGGCCTTTAATGAAAAACTGTTTTTT. It encodes CASREGQAFNEKLFF.

V gene TRBV6-1 combines with J gene TRBJ2-5; D may be TRBD1 (6 bases). Deletions cut 7 bases from V and 4 bases from J, with 13 bases between. The CDR3 is 13 residues long. Germline V gene lookup returns CDR1 MNHNS and CDR2 SASEGT. CDR3: CASTQGLRETQYF. CDR3 bases: TGTGCCAGCACCCAGGGGTTACGAGAGACCCAGTACTTC.

Comment on this clonotype: One junction end disagrees with the germline gene, perhaps due to a read error. The J gene is TRBJ2-2, the V gene TRBV7-2; the D is unclear. CDR3 length: 14 residues. Per germline, CDR1 SGHTA and CDR2 FQGNSA. CDR3 sequence: CASSQDSRPGELFF. In nucleotides, the CDR3 is TGCGCCAGCAGCCAAGATTCCCGACCAGGGGAGCTGTTTTTT.